This TCR beta chain was documented in a study of shared clonotypes between healthy human individuals (dated by TCRdb to 2020 to 2022). Turning to the overall study: The cohort comprised two women and three men aged 18 to 49 years. Per donor, three plates each were used for CD4 naive and CD4 memory, two for CD8 naive, and one for CD8 memory. The study deeply sequenced blood TCR repertoires of about five healthy adults to estimate repertoire size and the extent of clonotype sharing between individuals. To increase sequencing depth and limit assay-specific biases, TCR repertoire library preparation and sequencing were carried out by different laboratories using diverse techniques. Per donor, leukapheresis produced somewhere between about 0.85 and 9.5 billion PBMCs. Findings and caveats that apply to the study as a whole: Across several donors, 4.5% to 6.5% of naive CD4, roughly 3.5% of naive CD8, approximately 2.5% of memory CD4, and 0.4% of memory CD8 clonotypes were shared. Sampling was restricted to blood, and TCR repertoires in tissue are likely to differ from TCR repertoires in blood. The genetic and exposure-history diversity represented was limited by the small number of donors. Even with the large sequencing depth, rarefaction of the sorted-subset datasets indicated that sequencing was incomplete. Compared with non-shared clonotypes, clonotypes shared by all four sorted-subset donors had higher generation probabilities. Pairwise subsampling indicated that sequencing depth was expected to affect the degree of clonotype sharing among donors. Estimated clonotype richness was generally larger for naive than for memory subsets.

Notes on this clone: Its antigen is unknown. No much larger clone exists at a distance of one base, and base qualities are not known.

Using the deep immunoSEQ assay, multiplex PCR amplified TCR CDR3 regions from genomic DNA. Extracted genomic DNA from each cell subset was spread evenly across all wells of several immunoSEQ 96-well plates, with each plate serving as a replicate. For sorted subsets, approximately 200 ng of genomic DNA, equivalent to around 30,000 T cell genomes, went into each replicate PCR. Purified libraries were quantified with a Qubit 3.0 fluorometer, sized on a Bioanalyzer 2100, and re-quantified with the KAPA Library Quantification kit. A separate single-read 150-cycle Illumina NextSeq 550 flow cell was used to sequence each immunoSEQ 96-well plate. Turning to the authors' computational methods: Because the immunoSEQ output held only junctional sequences and lacked quality scores, the filtering could not match the filtering applied to full-length reads. Sequences were annotated with PyIR, a Python wrapper for IgBLAST v1.9, using IMGT germline references to assign V/J genes and CDR3. Reads were removed for weak V/J assignments (E-value above 1e-6), missing CDR3, stop codons, out-of-frame junctions, or ambiguous translated residues. V3J clonotypes were defined as sequences sharing an identical inferred V gene, J gene, and CDR3 amino acid sequence. Percentage overlap between repertoires was computed as shared unique clonotypes divided by the size of the smaller repertoire. Repertoire richness was assessed with RTK rarefaction, the Chao1 estimator, and Recon v2.1 estimates of unobserved clonotypes. Generation probabilities for all TCRbeta clonotypes obtained by the gDNA method from a handful of donors were computed using OLGA. In TCRdb, the immuneACCESS table is reduced to in-frame sequences with V and J assigned. These tables do not hold every clone; where another copy was compared, an unresolved V gene accounts for under half, and the others remain unexplained. The V and J calls and clone size were taken over from that table, and D and trimming were inferred from the DNA. The sample data list 640,000 or so clones, and about two thirds of these were observed just once. In total, the top ten clones hold 1.8% of the sample.

Healthy HIV-negative adults with no recently reported acute infections or vaccinations were included as donors. All donors were Caucasian adults living in Nashville, Tennessee, USA. CD4+ T cells were enriched through magnetic negative selection, after which naive cells were positively selected on CD45RA and the remaining negative fraction served as the memory subset. Blood was obtained by leukapheresis, after which PBMCs were separated by Ficoll-Histopaque density gradient centrifugation and cryopreserved in liquid nitrogen vapor phase. Purity and quantity of every magnetically sorted T cell population were checked by analytical flow cytometry. Each sorted fraction had its genomic DNA isolated and then quantified by UV absorbance on a Nanodrop 2000c. The germline V gene (reference sequence) sets CDR1 to LNHDA and CDR2 to SQIVND. The CDR3 holds 15 amino acids from the cysteine to the phenylalanine. Left in the record is the CDR3 DNA by itself, 45 bases read in frame from the first base. V and J are truncated by 5 bases and 3 bases respectively, leaving an intervening sequence of 13 bases.

The sequence was obtained from a woman in her twenties or thirties in good health. The sample comprised memory CD4+ T cells sorted from blood. The cell subset or site label corresponds to: CD45RA-negative fraction. This chain joins TRBV19 to TRBJ2-2; TRBD1 could be the D gene, as 5 bases match. In nucleotides, the sequence is TGTGCCAGTAGTGTTTCAGACAGATACACCGGGGAGCTGTTTTTT. Protein translation: CASSVSDRYTGELFF.